A selection of T cell receptor beta chains follows, all from one sample in a study of blood T cell repertoires in COVID-19. Repertoires were generated with immunoSEQ multiplex PCR, while TCRdb's copy carries only in-frame clones and drops some. This sample has about 210,000 clones; approximately 80% occur once, and the top ten carry 4.3%. The source material was PBMCs or T cells enriched from blood (not recorded which). These receptors were taken from a man younger than 40 with acute COVID-19. CDR3s include the opening cysteine and the closing phenylalanine or tryptophan. The order of the fields is clone size, V gene, D gene, J gene, CDR3 DNA, CDR3 protein. D genes are given only for firm matches. For some rows the clone size is stated as once, few or many, or as a class when expanded; others skip it.

size: -
V: TRBV5-1
D: TRBD1
J: TRBJ2-2
DNA: TGCGCCAGCAGCTGGGACAGGGAGATCGGGGAGCTGTTTTTT
CDR3: CASSWDREIGELFF

size: -
V: TRBV5-1
D: -
J: TRBJ1-2
DNA: TGCGCCAGCAGCCCCCGGGAAGGACCCAGGCGTGGCTACACCTTC
CDR3: CASSPREGPRRGYTF

size: -
V: TRBV27
D: TRBD2
J: TRBJ2-2
DNA: TGTGCCAGCGCCCTCGGGACTATTAACACCGGGGAGCTGTTTTTT
CDR3: CASALGTINTGELFF

size: -
V: TRBV6-5
D: -
J: TRBJ1-5
DNA: TGTGCCAGCGGACAAGGGACACTTAATCAGCCCCAGCATTTT
CDR3: CASGQGTLNQPQHF

size: -
V: TRBV5-1
D: TRBD2
J: TRBJ2-3
DNA: TGCGCCAGCAGCGGATCTAGCGGGTTTAGCACAGATACGCAGTATTTT
CDR3: CASSGSSGFSTDTQYF

size: once
V: TRBV28
D: -
J: TRBJ1-2
DNA: TGTGCCAGCAGTTTCGCAGGAGGTTCCTATGGCTACACCTTC
CDR3: CASSFAGGSYGYTF

size: once
V: TRBV10-3
D: -
J: TRBJ2-6
DNA: TGTGCCTCACAGCTCTCTGGGGCCAACGTCCTGACTTTC
CDR3: CASQLSGANVLTF

size: -
V: TRBV13
D: -
J: TRBJ1-2
DNA: TGTGCCAGCAGCTTAGGCCCCGGGTACCTCGACACCTTC
CDR3: CASSLGPGYLDTF

size: -
V: TRBV4-1
D: -
J: TRBJ2-1
DNA: TGCGCCAGCAGCCCACGGACGGGGAATTCCTACAATGAGCAGTTCTTC
CDR3: CASSPRTGNSYNEQFF

size: -
V: TRBV20-1
D: -
J: TRBJ1-2
DNA: TGCAGTGCTAGAAACTATGATGGCTACACCTTC
CDR3: CSARNYDGYTF

size: -
V: TRBV5-1
D: TRBD2
J: TRBJ2-7
DNA: TGCGCCAGCAGCTACCAGCGGGGGGCCTACGAGCAGTACTTC
CDR3: CASSYQRGAYEQYF

size: -
V: TRBV19
D: TRBD1
J: TRBJ2-7
DNA: TGTGCCAGTAACAGACAGGGAGACTACGAGCAGTACTTC
CDR3: CASNRQGDYEQYF

size: -
V: TRBV12-3/TRBV12-4
D: -
J: TRBJ1-2
DNA: TGTGCCAGCAGTTTAGACAGGCGCGGCTACACCTTC
CDR3: CASSLDRRGYTF

size: -
V: TRBV5-1
D: -
J: TRBJ2-7
DNA: TGCGCCAGCAGCTTGGACGGGGTAGAGCAGTACTTC
CDR3: CASSLDGVEQYF